These 10 T cell receptor beta chains came from one sample sequenced in a study of Ad26.COV2.S vaccination and SARS-CoV-2 variants. Assay: immunoSEQ multiplex PCR; the TCRdb copy retains only in-frame clones and omits some. In the table there are roughly 400,000 clones, 70% to 90% of which are singletons. The treatment was: some 20 received Ad26.COV2.S at low or high dose, single or two shots; about 5 received placebo; per-sample allocation not given. The samples were gathered on day 63 after the first injection of vaccine or placebo. The specimen was peripheral blood, collected in a trial of Ad26.COV2.S vaccine versus placebo. The receptors here all came from a person aged 18-60 years who received the Ad26.COV2.S COVID-19 vaccine or a placebo.

The chain combines TRBV4-3 with TRBJ2-1, with D unresolved. The CDR3 sequence is 14 residues long. Trimming stripped 0 bases from V and 8 bases from J, with 11 bases between. Germline V gene sequence: CDR1 LGHNA, CDR2 YSLEER. CDR3 nucleotides: TGCGCCAGCAGCCAAGATGGAAAAGGCGATGAGCAGTTCTTC. This translates into CASSQDGKGDEQFF.

The chain is built from TRBV19 and TRBJ1-5, with D unresolved. Germline V gives CDR1 LNHDA, CDR2 SQIVND (reference sequence). The CDR3 totals 17 residues. The V and J ends lost 2 bases and 0 bases respectively, with 14 bases between them. The CDR3 DNA sequence: TGTGCCAGTAGTATAAAGGTAGTGGGTTATAGCAATCAGCCCCAGCATTTT. The encoded protein is CASSIKVVGYSNQPQHF.

V is TRBV28 and J is TRBJ1-2; the D gene is possibly TRBD1 (6 bases). Germline V gene data show CDR1 as MDHEN and CDR2 as SYDVKM. The length of the CDR3 is 18 residues. V was pared by 3 bases and J by 2 bases, with 22 bases between. CDR3 DNA sequence: TGTGCCAGCAGTTTTTTAGCTGGGTCGGGGGCGCGGAACTATGGCTACACCTTC. Its protein product is CASSFLAGSGARNYGYTF.

The rearrangement links TRBV28 to TRBJ2-7; D perhaps matches TRBD1 (6 bases). Trimming took 1 base from V and 4 from J, leaving 8 bases between them. The CDR3 contains 13 residues. From germline, CDR1 is MDHEN and CDR2 SYDVKM. Here the CDR3 DNA reads TGTGCCAGCAGTTTATCAGGGGTATACGAGCAGTACTTC. Translation gives CASSLSGVYEQYF.

This clone is a singleton in its sample. V and J are TRBV27 and TRBJ1-1; TRBD1 matches 7 bases. The CDR3 covers 15 residues. The germline V gene encodes CDR1 MNHEY and CDR2 SMNVEV (reference sequence). V shed 5 bases and J 5 bases; nucleotides not matched to a gene: 11. The chain's CDR3 is CASSPPIGGGTEAFF. As DNA, the CDR3 is TGTGCCAGCAGTCCACCCATAGGGGGCGGGACTGAAGCTTTCTTT.

The rearrangement joins TRBV18 to TRBJ2-7, with TRBD1 as a possible D gene (6 bases). The CDR3 is 12 residues long. Trimming took off 5 bases at V and 6 bases at J, with 11 bases between the two ends. Per the germline V gene, CDR1 is KGHSH and CDR2 is LQKENI. The CDR3 protein is CASSLQGSEQYF. DNA of the CDR3: TGTGCCAGCTCATTACAGGGATCCGAGCAGTACTTC. Full variable domain (outside the CDR3, taken from reference TRBV18 and TRBJ2-7): NAGVMQNPRHLVRRRGQEARLRCSPMKGHSHVYWYRQLPEEGLKFMVYLQKENIIDESGMPKERFSAEFPKEGPSILRIQQVVRGDSAAYFCASSLQGSEQYFGPGTRLTVT.

The chain combines TRBV6-5 with TRBJ1-1; D is possibly TRBD1 (6 bases). The germline CDR1 and CDR2 sequences are MNHEY and SVGAGI. V shed 4 bases and J shed 10 bases, with 16 bases lying between them. The CDR3 has 13 amino acids. For the CDR3, the DNA is TGTGCCAGCAGTTCCACCCTACAGGGTAGAGCTTTCTTT. Translated: CASSSTLQGRAFF.

This chain links TRBV11-2 with TRBJ1-2, with TRBD1 identical over 7 bases. Germline V lookup: CDR1 SGHAT, CDR2 FQNNGV. The CDR3 runs to 14 residues. Trimming took 5 bases from V and 2 from J; bases not matched to a gene: 5. Here the CDR3 reads CASSRMGQNYGYTF. The CDR3 DNA reads TGTGCCAGCAGCCGAATGGGACAGAACTATGGCTACACCTTC.

CDR3 coding DNA: TGTGCCATCAGCTCCCAGGTAGATACGCAGTATTTT. This gives the protein CAISSQVDTQYF. The gene calls are TRBV10-3 and TRBJ2-3; D is unresolved. V gave up 6 bases and J gave up 5 bases, with 9 bases separating them. This CDR3 region has 12 residues. Per the germline V gene, CDR1 is ENHRY and CDR2 is SYGVKD.

CDR3 loop: CASYYRRSEAFF. DNA of the CDR3: TGTGCCAGCTATTACCGTCGATCTGAAGCTTTCTTT. The chain is built from TRBV6-6 and TRBJ1-1; D gene uncertain. This CDR3 spans 12 amino acids. Germline V gene data show CDR1 as MNHNY and CDR2 as SVGAGI (reference sequence). The V and J ends lost 8 bases and 6 bases respectively, with 13 bases between them.